The text below deals with one T cell receptor beta chain. This specimen comes from a study of T cell changes during pregnancy in multiple sclerosis. Profiling relied on immunoSEQ multiplex PCR, and the TCRdb table lists in-frame clones only, not all of them. The table includes 60,000 or so clones, less than 95% detected once. Sequencing was performed on peripheral blood, taken in the second trimester of pregnancy. The receptor was derived from a female donor in good health, enrolled as a control in a pregnancy study.

The CDR3 loop is CASSDSGLSASGRLNEQFF. DNA of the CDR3: TGTGCCAGCAGTGACAGTGGTTTGTCGGCTAGCGGGAGGCTAAATGAGCAGTTCTTC. V and J are TRBV6-4 and TRBJ2-1; 11 bases align to TRBD2. CDR1 MRHNA and CDR2 SNTAGT come from the germline V gene. The CDR3 length is 19 residues. The V gene end was trimmed by 2 bases and the J gene end by 7 bases; junction bases not matched to a gene: 16.